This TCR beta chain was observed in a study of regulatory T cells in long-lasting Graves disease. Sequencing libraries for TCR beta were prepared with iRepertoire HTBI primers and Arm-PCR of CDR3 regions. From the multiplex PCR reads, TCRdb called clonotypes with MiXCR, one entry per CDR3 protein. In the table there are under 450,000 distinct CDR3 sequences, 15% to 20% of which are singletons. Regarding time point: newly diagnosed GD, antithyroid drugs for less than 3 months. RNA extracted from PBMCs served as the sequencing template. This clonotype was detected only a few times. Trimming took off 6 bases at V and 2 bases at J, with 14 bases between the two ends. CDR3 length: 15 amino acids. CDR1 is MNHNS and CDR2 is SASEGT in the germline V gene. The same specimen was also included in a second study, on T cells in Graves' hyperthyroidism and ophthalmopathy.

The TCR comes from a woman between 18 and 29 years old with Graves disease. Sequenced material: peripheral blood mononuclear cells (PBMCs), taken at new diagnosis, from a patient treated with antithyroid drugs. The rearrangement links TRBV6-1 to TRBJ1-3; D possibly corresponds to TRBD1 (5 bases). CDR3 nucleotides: TGTGCCAGCAGCCGGGACCGTTCTACTGGAAACACCATATATTTT. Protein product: CASSRDRSTGNTIYF.